Below, 32 T cell receptor beta chains from the same sample are listed, as sequenced in a study of blood T cell repertoires in COVID-19. The data were produced by immunoSEQ multiplex PCR, yet TCRdb's version contains in-frame clones alone and is incomplete. This table has 85,000 to 100,000 clones, 88% appearing once. Specimen: peripheral blood. The source of these receptors is a man in his fifties with COVID-19, enrolled during active disease.

In this sample, this clone turned up once. The chain uses TRBV15 and TRBJ2-7; D unclear. Looked up from germline, CDR1 is LNHNV and CDR2 is YYDKDF (reference sequence). With 3 bases removed from V and 0 bases from J, the gap between germline ends came to 9 bases. The CDR3 length is 14 residues. CDR3 coding DNA: TGTGCCACCAGCAGGGCAACAGACTCCTACGAGCAGTACTTC. It specifies CATSRATDSYEQYF.

The V gene is TRBV20-1, the J gene TRBJ2-7, with TRBD1 identical over 8 bases. The CDR3 has 14 amino acids. The ends lost 3 bases at V and 5 bases at J; junction bases unmatched: 9. CDR1 and CDR2 (germline): DFQATT, SNEGSKA (reference sequence). CDR3 sequence (DNA): TGCAGTGCTAGTACCGCCCAGGGGGCCCACGAGCAGTACTTC. Residues: CSASTAQGAHEQYF.

The chain links TRBV6-5 to TRBJ2-1; 7 bases agree with TRBD1. Germline CDR1 and CDR2: MNHEY and SVGAGI. CDR3 length: 14 residues. Losses at the gene ends were 6 bases for V and 5 bases for J; bases not matched to a gene: 7. CDR3 region: CASSSLTGNNEQFF. CDR3 in DNA: TGTGCCAGCAGCTCCCTGACAGGGAACAATGAGCAGTTCTTC.

The gene calls are TRBV5-1 and TRBJ2-7, with 8 bases lining up with TRBD2. Per germline, CDR1 SGHRS and CDR2 YFSETQ. The CDR3 is 14 residues long. With V trimmed by 4 bases and J by 6 bases, 9 bases remained unmatched. Here the CDR3 DNA reads TGCGCCAGCAGCCCAGCGGGAGTCAGCCGCGAGCAGTACTTC. Translated, it gives CASSPAGVSREQYF.

CDR3 sequence (DNA): TGCGCCAGCACGGGACAGGGGTCCAATTCACCCCTCCACTTT. It codes for CASTGQGSNSPLHF. The rearrangement joins TRBV5-1 to TRBJ1-6, with 10 bases that match TRBD1. Per the germline V gene, CDR1 is SGHRS and CDR2 is YFSETQ. CDR3 size: 14 residues. V gave up 6 bases and J gave up 7 bases; unmatched junction bases: 4.

The chain uses TRBV6-5 and TRBJ2-5, with 8 bases matching TRBD1. The CDR3 is made up of 14 amino acids. V dropped 6 bases and J dropped 2; count of bases not matched to a gene: 5. In germline, CDR1 is MNHEY, CDR2 SVGAGI. CDR3 DNA sequence: TGTGCCAGCAGCATGGGACAGGCGCAAGAGACCCAGTACTTC. Encoded protein: CASSMGQAQETQYF.

The chain uses TRBV6-1 and TRBJ2-7; 9 positions match TRBD1. Trimming removed 2 bases from V and 4 bases from J; junction bases left unmatched: 12. The CDR3 contains 17 residues. CDR1 and CDR2 from the germline V gene are MNHNS and SASEGT. CDR3 residues: CASSEPTGTGRKYEQYF. Here the CDR3 DNA reads TGTGCCAGCAGTGAACCCACCGGGACAGGGAGGAAGTACGAGCAGTACTTC.

V usage is TRBV11-3 and J usage is TRBJ1-1; no reliable D call. This CDR3 spans 13 amino acids. Deletions cut 5 bases from V and 1 base from J, with 8 bases between. Germline CDR1 reads SGHNT; CDR2 reads YENEEA. CDR3 loop: CASSLSPNTEAFF. Written as DNA, the CDR3 is TGTGCCAGCAGCCTTAGCCCGAACACTGAAGCTTTCTTT.

The rearrangement links TRBV14 to TRBJ1-2, with D possibly being TRBD1 (6 bases). The ends were cut back, 7 bases at V and 9 bases at J, with 18 bases in the middle. CDR3 length equals 13 residues. CDR1 and CDR2 from the germline V gene are SGHDN and FVKESK. CDR3 sequence (DNA): TGTGCCAGCATCCGGGGGAGGGGGGACCGCTACACCTTC. Protein product: CASIRGRGDRYTF.

The rearrangement uses TRBV5-1 and TRBJ1-2; 8 bases are shared with TRBD1. Unmatched junction bases numbered 6, after V lost 0 bases and J lost 5 bases. The CDR3 is made up of 15 amino acids. Germline CDR1 is SGHRS and CDR2 is YFSETQ. CDR3 DNA: TGCGCCAGCAGCTTGGGTCGGACAGGGTCTTATGGCTACACCTTC. This codes for CASSLGRTGSYGYTF.

J is TRBJ1-5 and V is TRBV30; D gene ambiguous. CDR1 GTSNPN and CDR2 SVGIG come from the germline V gene (reference sequence). Trimming removed 2 bases from V and 6 bases from J, with 8 bases in between. The CDR3 covers 12 residues. CDR3 sequence reads: CAWSTGIQPQHF. The CDR3 DNA is TGTGCCTGGAGTACGGGGATTCAGCCCCAGCATTTT. Variable domain in full (rest from reference TRBV30 and TRBJ1-5): SQTIHQWPATLVQPVGSPLSLECTVEGTSNPNLYWYRQAAGRGLQLLFYSVGIGQISSEVPQNLSASRPQDRQFILSSKKLLLSDSGFYLCAWSTGIQPQHFGDGTRLSIL.

The CDR3 region is CASRGVAAYEQYF. The CDR3 DNA reads as TGTGCCAGCAGAGGTGTTGCGGCCTACGAGCAGTACTTC. The gene calls are TRBV7-9 and TRBJ2-7, with unresolved D. The germline V gene has CDR1 SEHNR and CDR2 FQNEAQ (reference sequence). The CDR3 spans 13 residues. Trimming took off 6 bases at V and 2 bases at J, with 11 bases between the two ends.

This clone was counted between two and nine times. This chain uses TRBV28 with TRBJ2-3; D gene unclear. This CDR3 has 15 residues. V lost 5 bases and J lost 3, with 15 bases in between. Germline-derived CDR1 and CDR2 are MDHEN and SYDVKM. The CDR3 region is CASSRQSGGTDTQYF. The CDR3 nucleotides are TGTGCCAGCAGTCGCCAGTCGGGTGGGACAGATACGCAGTATTTT.

The CDR3 here is CASSLALSRGSLAGNTIYF. The CDR3 DNA sequence: TGCGCCAGCAGCTTGGCTCTGTCTCGGGGTTCCCTGGCTGGAAACACCATATATTTT. The V and J genes are TRBV5-1 and TRBJ1-3, with no clear D. This CDR3 is built from 19 residues. Per the germline V gene, CDR1 is SGHRS and CDR2 is YFSETQ. V lost 0 bases to trimming and J lost 2 bases, with 21 bases between them.

The gene calls are TRBV3-1 (or the pseudogene TRBV3-2) and TRBJ1-4; D unclear. V dropped 4 bases and J dropped 7 bases, with 13 bases sitting between them. The CDR3 has 14 residues. Germline lookup yields CDR1 LGHDT and CDR2 YNNKEL (reference sequence). For the CDR3, the DNA is TGTGCCAGCAGCCCCCTGGCTACGGGTGAAAAACTGTTTTTT. It translates to CASSPLATGEKLFF.

The V call is TRBV7-6, the J call TRBJ2-7; tentatively, D is TRBD1 (5 bases). This CDR3 region has 18 residues. Germline CDR1 and CDR2: SGHVS and FNYEAQ. V shed 1 base and J shed 2 bases, with 21 bases lying between them. The CDR3 loop reads CASSLGSQSRTTAYEQYF. The CDR3 nucleotides are TGTGCCAGCAGCTTAGGGAGTCAGAGCCGGACAACCGCCTACGAGCAGTACTTC.

This chain connects TRBV18 to TRBJ2-7, with TRBD1 matching over 7 bases. The CDR3 is made up of 17 amino acids. Losses at the gene ends were 6 bases for V and 4 bases for J; bases not matched to a gene: 18. The germline V gene encodes CDR1 KGHSH and CDR2 LQKENI. DNA of the CDR3: TGTGCCAGCTCCGCGGACAGGCCCCTAGCCCGTACGTACGAGCAGTACTTC. It specifies CASSADRPLARTYEQYF.

The genes are TRBV10-3 and TRBJ2-2; 10 bases are a match to TRBD1. Germline V CDR1 and CDR2: ENHRY, SYGVKD. CDR3 length equals 14 residues. V lost 6 bases and J lost 6; bases outside the gene matches: 4. CDR3 sequence reads: CAISLDRGAGELFF. The CDR3 DNA reads as TGTGCCATCAGCTTGGACAGGGGGGCCGGGGAGCTGTTTTTT.

This chain links TRBV28 with TRBJ1-6, with 7 bases that match TRBD1. This CDR3 is 14 amino acids long. In germline, CDR1 is MDHEN, CDR2 SYDVKM. J lost 12 bases, V lost 8 bases, and 13 bases had no gene match. The chain's CDR3 is CASFSPTGIQPLHF. CDR3 DNA sequence: TGTGCCAGCTTTTCACCGACAGGGATACAACCCCTCCACTTT. The variable domain in full, with the rest retrieved from reference TRBV28 and TRBJ1-6, is DVKVTQSSRYLVKRTGEKVFLECVQDMDHENMFWYRQDPGLGLRLIYFSYDVKMKEKGDIPEGYSVSREKKERFSLILESASTNQTSMYLCASFSPTGIQPLHFGNGTRLTVT.

This rearrangement joins TRBV28 to TRBJ1-2; 10 positions agree with TRBD1. Germline-derived CDR1 and CDR2 are MDHEN and SYDVKM. There are 14 residues in the CDR3. V trimming: 6 bases; J trimming: 3 bases; junction bases outside the gene matches: 4. The DNA of the CDR3 is TGTGCCAGCAGGACAGGGGGCGGCTACTATGGCTACACCTTC. Protein sequence: CASRTGGGYYGYTF.

The chain combines TRBV14 with TRBJ2-1, with TRBD2 identical over 10 bases. The CDR3 is 15 residues long. CDR1 and CDR2 (germline): SGHDN, FVKESK. V was pared by 4 bases and J by 3 bases, with 3 bases of the junction left unmatched. CDR3 region: CASSPRLAGYNEQFF. The CDR3, as DNA: TGTGCCAGCAGCCCTAGACTAGCGGGCTACAATGAGCAGTTCTTC.

This chain uses TRBV19 with TRBJ1-6; 8 nucleotides line up with TRBD1. CDR3 length: 14 amino acids. The J segment lost 10 bases and the V segment lost 5 bases, leaving 7 bases of the junction unmatched. Germline V lookup: CDR1 LNHDA, CDR2 SQIVND (reference sequence). The CDR3 nucleotides read TGTGCCAGTAGTCACCGGGACAGGCAATCACCCCTCCACTTT. Translated, it gives CASSHRDRQSPLHF.

The chain carries TRBV5-1 and TRBJ2-1; D possibly corresponds to TRBD1 (6 bases). Trimming removed 0 bases at V and 7 bases at J, with 20 bases between. Germline-derived CDR1 and CDR2 are SGHRS and YFSETQ. CDR3 size: 17 residues. The CDR3 nucleotides read TGCGCCAGCAGCTTGGTGGGCAGGACCCAGGGGCGGAATGAGCAGTTCTTC. Amino acid sequence: CASSLVGRTQGRNEQFF.

V usage is TRBV21-1 and J usage is TRBJ2-1; TRBD1 is the table's D call, not checked against the DNA. TRBV21-1 is designated a pseudogene. CDR3 size: 15 residues. As DNA, the CDR3 is TGTGCCAGCAGAGACAGGGGCCCTCCCTACAATGAGCAGTTCTTC. Translation gives CASRDRGPPYNEQFF.

This chain uses TRBV5-1 with TRBJ1-6; no firm D call. This CDR3 is built from 17 residues. Germline assignment: CDR1 SGHRS and CDR2 YFSETQ. The V end lost 4 bases, the J end lost 5 bases, and 19 bases lay between the germline ends. CDR3 sequence: CASSPGLTTSNNSPLHF. CDR3 DNA sequence: TGCGCCAGCAGCCCCGGACTCACTACCTCAAATAATTCACCCCTCCACTTT. Full variable domain (rest looked up from reference TRBV5-1 and TRBJ1-6): KAGVTQTPRYLIKTRGQQVTLSCSPISGHRSVSWYQQTPGQGLQFLFEYFSETQRNKGNFPGRFSGRQFSNSRSEMNVSTLELGDSALYLCASSPGLTTSNNSPLHFGNGTRLTVT.

The rearrangement uses TRBV6-2 or TRBV6-3 and TRBJ1-2, with D unclear. Germline loops: CDR1 MNHEY, CDR2 SVGEGT. CDR3 size: 14 residues. V lost 2 bases to trimming and J lost 4 bases, with 11 bases between them. CDR3 amino acids: CASSYTEGRYGYTF. The CDR3 nucleotides read TGTGCCAGCAGTTACACCGAGGGCCGCTATGGCTACACCTTC.

The genes are TRBV4-2 and TRBJ2-7, with D possibly being TRBD1 (5 bases). The CDR3 spans 16 residues. Trimming took off 1 base at V and 4 bases at J, with 17 bases between the two ends. Per germline, CDR1 LGHNA and CDR2 YNFKEQ. In nucleotides, the CDR3 is TGTGCCAGCAGCCAAGGGTGGGCAGGGCTCTTATACGAGCAGTACTTC. This gives the protein CASSQGWAGLLYEQYF.

The chain has TRBV10-3 and TRBJ1-2, with a tentative D call TRBD1 (6 bases). This CDR3 region has 14 residues. V dropped 1 base and J dropped 2 bases, with 8 bases sitting between them. The germline CDR1 and CDR2 sequences are ENHRY and SYGVKD. CDR3 DNA: TGTGCCATCAGTGAGTTACAGGGAAACTATGGCTACACCTTC. Protein: CAISELQGNYGYTF.

The chain uses TRBV24-1 and TRBJ1-5; D uncertain. CDR3 length: 12 amino acids. Trimming took 4 bases from V and 4 from J, leaving 4 bases between them. CDR1 is KGHDR and CDR2 is SFDVKD in the germline V gene. CDR3 sequence reads: CATSEQNQPQHF. DNA for the CDR3: TGTGCCACCAGTGAACAGAATCAGCCCCAGCATTTT.

This clone was seen a single time. The V gene is TRBV7-9, the J gene TRBJ1-6; no clear D. V lost 0 bases to trimming and J lost 3 bases, with 6 bases between them. The CDR3 length is 15 residues. The V gene's germline CDR1 is SEHNR and CDR2 FQNEAQ (reference sequence). The CDR3 region is CASSLASSYNSPLHF. The CDR3 DNA reads TGTGCCAGCAGCTTAGCTAGTAGCTATAATTCACCCCTCCACTTT. The whole variable domain, filled in from reference TRBV7-9 and TRBJ1-6, reads DTGVSQNPRHKITKRGQNVTFRCDPISEHNRLYWYRQTLGQGPEFLTYFQNEAQLEKSRLLSDRFSAERPKGSFSTLEIQRTEQGDSAMYLCASSLASSYNSPLHFGNGTRLTVT.

This clone has just one count. The chain has TRBV19 and TRBJ1-2, with a weak D call TRBD1 (6 bases). The CDR3 sequence is 14 residues long. The V gene's germline CDR1 is LNHDA and CDR2 SQIVND (reference sequence). V gave up 7 bases and J gave up 0 bases, with 12 bases separating them. DNA for the CDR3: TGTGCCAGTACCAGGACAGTAGCTAACTATGGCTACACCTTC. It encodes CASTRTVANYGYTF.

This clone was counted a few times. The chain has TRBV7-9 and TRBJ1-4; TRBD1 might be the D (5 bases). This CDR3 has 17 residues. The V end lost 0 bases, the J end lost 3 bases, and 14 bases lay between the germline ends. CDR1 and CDR2 from the germline V gene are SEHNR and FQNEAQ (reference sequence). The CDR3 protein is CASSLALSTGANEKLFF. CDR3 nucleotides: TGTGCCAGCAGCTTAGCGCTAAGTACAGGTGCTAATGAAAAACTGTTTTTT.